Shown below are 2 T cell receptor beta chains from a single sample sequenced in a study of cytomegalovirus exposure and HLA in healthy donors. PCR primers comprised 60 Vbeta and 13 Jbeta primers. Sequencing was performed with immunoSEQ multiplex PCR; in TCRdb, only in-frame clones are kept and a portion is missing. The sample carries some 120,000 clones, around three quarters recorded once. The sample comprised PBMCs. The receptors originated from a man aged 25 to 40 in good health and CMV-seropositive.

V usage is TRBV6-5 and J usage is TRBJ2-5; possible D gene TRBD1, 6 bases. CDR3 size: 16 residues. Looked up from germline, CDR1 is MNHEY and CDR2 is SVGAGI. V was pared by 2 bases and J by 4 bases, with 17 bases between. The CDR3 loop reads CASSYGRGGGRETQYF. In DNA, the CDR3 is TGTGCCAGCAGTTACGGGCGAGGGGGTGGCAGAGAGACCCAGTACTTC.

Notes on this clone: Additional DNA sequences in this sample encode the identical CDR3. For the CDR3, the DNA is TGTGCCAGCAGCCTGGCCGCAGTGTTCAGCACAGATACGCAGTATTTT. Its protein is CASSLAAVFSTDTQYF. The V call is TRBV5-6, the J call TRBJ2-3, with no clear D. V was trimmed by 4 bases and J by 0 bases, leaving 15 bases between them. The CDR3 has 16 residues. CDR1 SGHDT and CDR2 YYEEEE come from the germline V gene.